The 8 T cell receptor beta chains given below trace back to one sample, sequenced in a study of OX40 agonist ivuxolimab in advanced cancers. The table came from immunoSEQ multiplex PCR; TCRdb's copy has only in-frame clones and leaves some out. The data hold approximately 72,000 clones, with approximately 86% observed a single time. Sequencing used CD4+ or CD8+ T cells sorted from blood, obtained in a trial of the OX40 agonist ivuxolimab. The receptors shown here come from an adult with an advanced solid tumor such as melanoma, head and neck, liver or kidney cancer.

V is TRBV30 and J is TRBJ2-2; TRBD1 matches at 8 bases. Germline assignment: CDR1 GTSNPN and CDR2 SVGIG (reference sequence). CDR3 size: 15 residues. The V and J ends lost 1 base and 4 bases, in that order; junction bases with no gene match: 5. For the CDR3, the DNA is TGTGCCTGGAGTGAGACAGGGGCGCCCACCGGGGAGCTGTTTTTT. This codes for CAWSETGAPTGELFF.

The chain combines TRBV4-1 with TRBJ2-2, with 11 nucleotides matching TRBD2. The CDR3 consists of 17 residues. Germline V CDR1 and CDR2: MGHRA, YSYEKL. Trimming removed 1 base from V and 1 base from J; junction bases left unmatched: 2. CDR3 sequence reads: CASSQGGTSGNTGELFF. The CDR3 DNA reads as TGCGCCAGCAGCCAAGGCGGGACTAGCGGGAACACCGGGGAGCTGTTTTTT.

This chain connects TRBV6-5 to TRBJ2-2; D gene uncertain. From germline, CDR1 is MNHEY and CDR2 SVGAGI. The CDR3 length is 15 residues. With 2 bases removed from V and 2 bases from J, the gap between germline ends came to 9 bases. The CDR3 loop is CASSYGRRNTGELFF. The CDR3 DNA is TGTGCCAGCAGTTACGGCAGGAGAAACACCGGGGAGCTGTTTTTT.

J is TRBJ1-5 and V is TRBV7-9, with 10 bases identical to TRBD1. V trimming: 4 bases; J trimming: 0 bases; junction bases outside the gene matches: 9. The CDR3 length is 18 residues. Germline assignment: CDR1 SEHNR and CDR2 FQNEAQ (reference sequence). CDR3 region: CASSSWTGGSYSNQPQHF. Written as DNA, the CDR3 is TGTGCCAGCAGCTCCTGGACAGGGGGAAGCTATAGCAATCAGCCCCAGCATTTT.

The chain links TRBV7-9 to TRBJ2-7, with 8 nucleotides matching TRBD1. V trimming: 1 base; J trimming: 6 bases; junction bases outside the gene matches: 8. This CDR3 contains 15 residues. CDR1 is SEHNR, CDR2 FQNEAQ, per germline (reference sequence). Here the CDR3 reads CASSLGRDRQSEQYF. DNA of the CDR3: TGTGCCAGCAGCTTAGGCCGGGACAGGCAAAGCGAGCAGTACTTC.

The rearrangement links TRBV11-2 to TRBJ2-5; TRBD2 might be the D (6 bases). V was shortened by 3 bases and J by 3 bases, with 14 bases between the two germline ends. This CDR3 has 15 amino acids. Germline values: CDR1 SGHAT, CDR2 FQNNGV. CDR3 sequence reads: CASSFASALEETQYF. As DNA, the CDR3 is TGTGCCAGCAGCTTCGCTAGCGCTTTGGAAGAGACCCAGTACTTC.

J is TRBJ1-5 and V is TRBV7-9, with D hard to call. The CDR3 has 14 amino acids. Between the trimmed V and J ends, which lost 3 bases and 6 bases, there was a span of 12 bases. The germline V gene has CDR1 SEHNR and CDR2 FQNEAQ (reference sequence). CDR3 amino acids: CASSLSQEGQPQHF. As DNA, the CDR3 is TGTGCCAGCAGCTTGTCCCAGGAAGGTCAGCCCCAGCATTTT.

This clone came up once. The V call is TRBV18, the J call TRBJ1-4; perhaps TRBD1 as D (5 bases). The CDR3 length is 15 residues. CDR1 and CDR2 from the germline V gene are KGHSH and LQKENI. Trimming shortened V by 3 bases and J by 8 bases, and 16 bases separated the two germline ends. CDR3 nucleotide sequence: TGTGCCAGCTCACCCCGGACTCCAAAGGGGGAAAAACTGTTTTTT. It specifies CASSPRTPKGEKLFF.